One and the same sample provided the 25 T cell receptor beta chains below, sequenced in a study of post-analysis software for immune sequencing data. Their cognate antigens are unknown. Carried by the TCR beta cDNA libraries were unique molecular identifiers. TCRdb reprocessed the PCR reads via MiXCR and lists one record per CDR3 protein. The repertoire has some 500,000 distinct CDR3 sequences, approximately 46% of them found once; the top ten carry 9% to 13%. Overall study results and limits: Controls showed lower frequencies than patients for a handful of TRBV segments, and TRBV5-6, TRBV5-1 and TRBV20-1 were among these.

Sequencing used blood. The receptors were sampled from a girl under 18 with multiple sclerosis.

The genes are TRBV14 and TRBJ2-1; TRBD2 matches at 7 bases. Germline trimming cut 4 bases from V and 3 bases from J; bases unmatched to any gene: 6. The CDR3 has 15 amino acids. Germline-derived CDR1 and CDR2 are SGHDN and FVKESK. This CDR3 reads CASSRGLPYYNEQFF. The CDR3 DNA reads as TGTGCCAGCAGCCGGGGACTACCCTACTACAATGAGCAGTTCTTC. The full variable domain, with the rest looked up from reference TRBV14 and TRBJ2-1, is EAGVTQFPSHSVIEKGQTVTLRCDPISGHDNLYWYRRVMGKEIKFLLHFVKESKQDESGMPNNRFLAERTGGTYSTLKVQPAELEDSGVYFCASSRGLPYYNEQFFGPGTRLTVL.

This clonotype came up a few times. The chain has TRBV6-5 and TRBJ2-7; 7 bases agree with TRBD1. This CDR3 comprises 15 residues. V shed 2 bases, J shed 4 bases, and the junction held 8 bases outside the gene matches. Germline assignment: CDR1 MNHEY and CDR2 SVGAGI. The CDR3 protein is CASSYDREFGYEQYF. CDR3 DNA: TGTGCCAGCAGTTACGACAGGGAGTTTGGGTACGAGCAGTACTTC.

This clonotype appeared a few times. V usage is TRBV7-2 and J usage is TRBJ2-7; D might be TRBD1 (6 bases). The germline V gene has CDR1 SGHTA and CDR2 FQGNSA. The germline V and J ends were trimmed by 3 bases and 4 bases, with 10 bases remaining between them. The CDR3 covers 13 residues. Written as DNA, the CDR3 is TGTGCCAGCAGCTTGCCGCAGGGGTACGAGCAGTACTTC. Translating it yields CASSLPQGYEQYF.

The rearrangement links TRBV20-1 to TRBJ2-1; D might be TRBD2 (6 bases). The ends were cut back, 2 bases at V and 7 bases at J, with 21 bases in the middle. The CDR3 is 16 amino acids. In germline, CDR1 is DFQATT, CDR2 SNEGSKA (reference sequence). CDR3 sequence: CSARLDGGAGSNEQFF. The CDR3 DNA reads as TGCAGTGCTAGACTAGACGGTGGAGCGGGCAGTAATGAGCAGTTCTTC.

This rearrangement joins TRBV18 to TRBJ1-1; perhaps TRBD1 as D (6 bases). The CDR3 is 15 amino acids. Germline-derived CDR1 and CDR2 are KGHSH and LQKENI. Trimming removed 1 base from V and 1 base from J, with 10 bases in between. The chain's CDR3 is CASSPLNRENTEAFF. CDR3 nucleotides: TGTGCCAGCTCACCACTCAACAGGGAGAACACTGAAGCTTTCTTT.

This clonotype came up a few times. The CDR3 coding sequence is TGCAGCGTTGGACAGGGGGCCGGGGGGGTAATTTTTCAGTACTTC. Encoded protein: CSVGQGAGGVIFQYF. This chain uses TRBV29-1 with TRBJ2-4; 10 positions match TRBD1. Germline V gives CDR1 SQVTM, CDR2 ANQGSEA. This CDR3 is 15 amino acids long. V dropped 4 bases and J dropped 11; count of bases not matched to a gene: 14.

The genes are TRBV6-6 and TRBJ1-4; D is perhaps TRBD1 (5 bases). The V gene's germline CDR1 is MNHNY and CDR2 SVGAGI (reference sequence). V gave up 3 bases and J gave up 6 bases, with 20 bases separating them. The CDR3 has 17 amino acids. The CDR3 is CASSYNLDTVYDEKLFF. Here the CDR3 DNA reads TGTGCCAGCAGTTATAATTTGGACACCGTTTATGATGAAAAACTGTTTTTT.

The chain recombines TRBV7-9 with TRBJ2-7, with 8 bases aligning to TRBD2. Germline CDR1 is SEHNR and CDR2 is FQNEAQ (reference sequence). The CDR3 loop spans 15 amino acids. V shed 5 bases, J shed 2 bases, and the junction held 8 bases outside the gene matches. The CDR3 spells CASSGASGRTYEQYF. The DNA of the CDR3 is TGTGCCAGCAGCGGAGCGAGCGGGAGAACCTACGAGCAGTACTTC.

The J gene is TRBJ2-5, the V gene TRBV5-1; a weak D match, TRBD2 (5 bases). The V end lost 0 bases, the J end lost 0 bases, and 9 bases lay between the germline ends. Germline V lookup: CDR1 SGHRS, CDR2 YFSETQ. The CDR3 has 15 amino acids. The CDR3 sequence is CASSLDSDYQETQYF. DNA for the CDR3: TGCGCCAGCAGCTTGGATTCGGACTACCAAGAGACCCAGTACTTC.

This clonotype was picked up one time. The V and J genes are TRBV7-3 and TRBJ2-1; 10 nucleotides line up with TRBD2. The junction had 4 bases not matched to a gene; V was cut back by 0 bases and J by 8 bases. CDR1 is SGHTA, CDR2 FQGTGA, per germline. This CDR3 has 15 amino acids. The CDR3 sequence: CASSLTPSGSDEQFF. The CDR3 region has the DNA TGTGCCAGCAGCTTAACACCTAGCGGGAGCGATGAGCAGTTCTTC.

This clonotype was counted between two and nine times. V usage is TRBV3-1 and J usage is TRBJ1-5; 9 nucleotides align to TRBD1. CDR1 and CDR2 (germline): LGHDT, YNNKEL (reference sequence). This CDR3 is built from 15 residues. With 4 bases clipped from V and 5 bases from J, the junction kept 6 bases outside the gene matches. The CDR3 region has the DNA TGTGCCAGCAGCCGTGGGACAGGGCCTTATCAGCCCCAGCATTTT. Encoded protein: CASSRGTGPYQPQHF.

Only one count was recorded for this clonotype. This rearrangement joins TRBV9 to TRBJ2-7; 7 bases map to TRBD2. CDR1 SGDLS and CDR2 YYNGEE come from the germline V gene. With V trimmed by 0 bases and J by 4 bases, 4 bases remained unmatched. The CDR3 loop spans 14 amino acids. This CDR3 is CASSVELANYEQYF. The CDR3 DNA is TGTGCCAGCAGCGTAGAACTAGCGAATTACGAGCAGTACTTC.

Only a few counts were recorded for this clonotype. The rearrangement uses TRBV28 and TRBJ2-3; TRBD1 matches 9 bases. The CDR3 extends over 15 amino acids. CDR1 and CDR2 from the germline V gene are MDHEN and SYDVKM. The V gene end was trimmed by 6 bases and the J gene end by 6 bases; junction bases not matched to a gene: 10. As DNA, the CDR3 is TGTGCCAGCAGGGGTCCCGGGACAGGGACGGATACGCAGTATTTT. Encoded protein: CASRGPGTGTDTQYF.

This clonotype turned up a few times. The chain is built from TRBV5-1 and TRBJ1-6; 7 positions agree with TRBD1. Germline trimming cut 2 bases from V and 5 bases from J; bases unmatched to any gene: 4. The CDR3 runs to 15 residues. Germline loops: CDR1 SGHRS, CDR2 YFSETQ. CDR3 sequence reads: CASSLRQGNNSPLHF. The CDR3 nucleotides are TGCGCCAGCAGCTTACGACAGGGAAATAATTCACCCCTCCACTTT.

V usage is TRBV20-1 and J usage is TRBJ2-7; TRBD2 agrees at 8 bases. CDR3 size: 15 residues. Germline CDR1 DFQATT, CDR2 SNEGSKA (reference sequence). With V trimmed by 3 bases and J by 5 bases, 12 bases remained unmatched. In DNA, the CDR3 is TGCAGTGCTAGTCGACTAGCGCAGACTTTTAACGAGCAGTACTTC. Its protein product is CSASRLAQTFNEQYF.

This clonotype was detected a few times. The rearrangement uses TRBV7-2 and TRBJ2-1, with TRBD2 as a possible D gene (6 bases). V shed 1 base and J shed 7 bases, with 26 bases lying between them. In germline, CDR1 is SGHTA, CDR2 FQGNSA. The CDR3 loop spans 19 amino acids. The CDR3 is CASSLGRGNEWRDRNEQFF. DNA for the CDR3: TGTGCCAGCAGCTTAGGTCGAGGGAACGAGTGGCGGGACCGGAATGAGCAGTTCTTC. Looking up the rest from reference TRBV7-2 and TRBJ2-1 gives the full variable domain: GAGVSQSPSNKVTEKGKDVELRCDPISGHTALYWYRQSLGQGLEFLIYFQGNSAPDKSGLPSDRFSAERTGGSVSTLTIQRTQQEDSAVYLCASSLGRGNEWRDRNEQFFGPGTRLTVL.

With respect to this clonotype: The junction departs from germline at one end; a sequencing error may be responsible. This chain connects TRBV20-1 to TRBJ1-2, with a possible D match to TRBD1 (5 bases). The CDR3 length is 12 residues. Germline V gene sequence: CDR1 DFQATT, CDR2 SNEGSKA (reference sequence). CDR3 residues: CSAPEQADGYTF. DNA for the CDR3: TGCAGTGCCCCGGAACAGGCGGATGGCTACACCTTT.

This CDR3 reads CASSYIAGGNSNQPQHF. The CDR3 DNA is TGTGCCAGCAGTTACATCGCAGGGGGTAATAGCAATCAGCCCCAGCATTTT. The chain links TRBV6-6 to TRBJ1-5, with 7 bases fitting TRBD1. V was pared by 2 bases and J by 0 bases, with 7 bases of the junction left unmatched. The germline CDR1 and CDR2 sequences are MNHNY and SVGAGI (reference sequence). The CDR3 runs to 17 residues.

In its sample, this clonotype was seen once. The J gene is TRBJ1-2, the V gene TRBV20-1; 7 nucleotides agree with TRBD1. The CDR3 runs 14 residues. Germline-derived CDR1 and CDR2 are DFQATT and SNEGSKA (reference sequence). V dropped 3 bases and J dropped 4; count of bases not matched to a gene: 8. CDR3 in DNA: TGCAGTGCTAGTCACCAGGGACAGAGCTATGGCTACACCTTC. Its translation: CSASHQGQSYGYTF.

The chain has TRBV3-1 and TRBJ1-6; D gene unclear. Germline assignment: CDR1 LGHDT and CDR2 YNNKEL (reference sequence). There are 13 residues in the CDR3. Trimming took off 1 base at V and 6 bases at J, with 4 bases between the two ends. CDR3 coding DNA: TGTGCCAGCAGCCAAGCGGGTAATTCACCCCTCCACTTT. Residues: CASSQAGNSPLHF.

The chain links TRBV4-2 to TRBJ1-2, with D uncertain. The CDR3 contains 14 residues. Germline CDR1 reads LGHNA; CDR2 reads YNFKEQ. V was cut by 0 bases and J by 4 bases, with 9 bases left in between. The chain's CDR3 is CASSQDRYTYGYTF. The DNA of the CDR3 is TGTGCCAGCAGCCAAGACAGATACACCTATGGCTACACCTTC.

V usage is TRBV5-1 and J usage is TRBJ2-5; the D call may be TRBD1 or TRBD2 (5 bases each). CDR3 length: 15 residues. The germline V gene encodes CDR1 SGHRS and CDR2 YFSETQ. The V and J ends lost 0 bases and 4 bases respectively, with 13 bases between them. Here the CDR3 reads CASSLEHGGAETQYF. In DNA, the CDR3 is TGCGCCAGCAGCTTGGAACATGGGGGAGCAGAGACCCAGTACTTC.

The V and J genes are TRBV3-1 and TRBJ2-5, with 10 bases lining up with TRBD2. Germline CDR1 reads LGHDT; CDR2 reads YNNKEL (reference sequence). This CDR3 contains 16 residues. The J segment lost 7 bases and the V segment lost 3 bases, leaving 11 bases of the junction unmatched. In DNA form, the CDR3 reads TGTGCCAGCAGCCACGGCGGGCTAGCGGGAGAGGGGACCCAGTACTTC. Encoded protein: CASSHGGLAGEGTQYF.

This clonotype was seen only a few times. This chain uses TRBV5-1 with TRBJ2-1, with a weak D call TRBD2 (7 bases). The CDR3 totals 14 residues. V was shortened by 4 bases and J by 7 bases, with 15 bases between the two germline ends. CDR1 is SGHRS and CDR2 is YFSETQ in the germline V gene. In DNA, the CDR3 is TGCGCCAGCAGCCCGACTAGCCAGGGGAATGAGCAGTTCTTC. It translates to CASSPTSQGNEQFF.

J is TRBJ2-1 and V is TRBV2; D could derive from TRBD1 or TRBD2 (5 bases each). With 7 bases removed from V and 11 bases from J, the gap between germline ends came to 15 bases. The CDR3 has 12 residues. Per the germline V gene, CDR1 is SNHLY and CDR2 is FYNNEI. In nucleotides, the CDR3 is TGTGCCAGCACCGGGACCGGTGGAAAGCAGTTCTTC. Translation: CASTGTGGKQFF. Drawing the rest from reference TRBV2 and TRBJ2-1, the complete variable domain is EPEVTQTPSHQVTQMGQEVILRCVPISNHLYFYWYRQILGQKVEFLVSFYNNEISEKSEIFDDQFSVERPDGSNFTLKIRSTKLEDSAMYFCASTGTGGKQFFGPGTRLTVL.